Listed here are 14 T cell receptor beta chains from one sample, sequenced in a study of blood T cells in healthy people across ages. Primed by a sample-barcoded 5' primer and a J-beta primer mix, a second PCR proceeded for 7 to 11 cycles. Using its own MiXCR run on the 5' RACE reads, TCRdb lists one record per CDR3 protein. The sample contains about 1.5 million distinct CDR3 sequences, about 42% of which appear only once. Material for sequencing was blood. These receptors all come from a young woman in good health.

The table lists this clonotype with a few counts. The chain recombines TRBV7-9 with TRBJ2-7; TRBD1 might be the D (7 bases). The germline V and J ends were trimmed by 5 bases and 3 bases, with 17 bases remaining between them. Looked up from germline, CDR1 is SEHNR and CDR2 is FQNEAQ (reference sequence). CDR3 length equals 15 residues. The CDR3 loop is CASSKRGRENYEQYF. The CDR3 coding sequence is TGTGCCAGCAGCAAAAGGGGGCGGGAAAACTACGAGCAGTACTTC. The entire variable domain, with the rest obtained from reference TRBV7-9 and TRBJ2-7, is as follows: DTGVSQNPRHKITKRGQNVTFRCDPISEHNRLYWYRQTLGQGPEFLTYFQNEAQLEKSRLLSDRFSAERPKGSFSTLEIQRTEQGDSAMYLCASSKRGRENYEQYFGPGTRLTVT.

The rearrangement joins TRBV12-5 to TRBJ1-1, with D perhaps matching TRBD1 (5 bases). In germline, CDR1 is LGHNT, CDR2 FRNRAP. The CDR3 is 15 amino acids. Between the trimmed V and J ends, which lost 5 bases and 0 bases, there was a span of 13 bases. CDR3 in DNA: TGTGCTAGTGGTACCAGCGGGGCGGTGAACACTGAAGCTTTCTTT. It specifies CASGTSGAVNTEAFF.

This chain uses TRBV7-8 with TRBJ2-7; 10 nucleotides agree with TRBD2. The CDR3 consists of 17 residues. Losses at the gene ends were 0 bases for V and 2 bases for J; bases not matched to a gene: 7. CDR1 is SGHVS, CDR2 FQNEAQ, per germline. The CDR3 spells CASSLATLAGAPYEQYF. The CDR3 DNA follows: TGTGCCAGCAGCTTAGCGACTCTAGCGGGGGCTCCCTACGAGCAGTACTTC.

This clonotype was seen just once. The rearrangement uses TRBV7-8 and TRBJ2-1; D remains unclear. Trimming stripped 6 bases from V and 0 bases from J, with 15 bases between. Germline V gene data show CDR1 as SGHVS and CDR2 as FQNEAQ. The CDR3 sequence is 16 residues long. The CDR3 DNA reads as TGTGCCAGCAGATCTGCGTATCCGAGCTCCTACAATGAGCAGTTCTTC. This translates into CASRSAYPSSYNEQFF.

The table lists this clonotype with a count of one. The V gene is TRBV5-1, the J gene TRBJ2-7; a weak D match, TRBD2 (6 bases). Germline-derived CDR1 and CDR2 are SGHRS and YFSETQ. Trimming took 3 bases from V and 1 from J, leaving 11 bases between them. This CDR3 is built from 14 residues. DNA of the CDR3: TGCGCCAGCAGCTCCGACGGACTATCCTACGAGCAGTACTTC. Residues: CASSSDGLSYEQYF. The whole variable domain, remainder taken from reference TRBV5-1 and TRBJ2-7, is KAGVTQTPRYLIKTRGQQVTLSCSPISGHRSVSWYQQTPGQGLQFLFEYFSETQRNKGNFPGRFSGRQFSNSRSEMNVSTLELGDSALYLCASSSDGLSYEQYFGPGTRLTVT.

CDR3 loop: CASSFRTSGGTETQYF. The CDR3, as DNA: TGTGCCAGCAGCTTCCGGACTAGCGGGGGGACTGAGACCCAGTACTTC. The V gene is TRBV7-2, the J gene TRBJ2-5; 14 nucleotides match TRBD2. Germline loops: CDR1 SGHTA, CDR2 FQGNSA. This CDR3 is 16 amino acids long. V dropped 3 bases and J dropped 5; count of bases not matched to a gene: 5.

The V gene is TRBV27, the J gene TRBJ1-6; D gene ambiguous. V gave up 5 bases and J gave up 2 bases, with 10 bases separating them. Per the germline V gene, CDR1 is MNHEY and CDR2 is SMNVEV (reference sequence). The CDR3 runs 15 residues. CDR3 region: CASSRSGTYNSPLHF. Here the CDR3 DNA reads TGTGCCAGCAGTCGCTCGGGGACCTATAATTCACCCCTCCACTTT.

This clonotype was seen only a few times. V is TRBV3-1 and J is TRBJ1-2, with D unclear. Trimming took 0 bases from V and 0 from J, leaving 11 bases between them. This CDR3 comprises 16 residues. Germline loops: CDR1 LGHDT, CDR2 YNNKEL (reference sequence). In DNA form, the CDR3 reads TGTGCCAGCAGCCAAGAAGGTCAGCGATCTAACTATGGCTACACCTTC. Protein product: CASSQEGQRSNYGYTF.

This clonotype was counted once. This may arise from a read error, as a much more abundant clone is one base away. The V gene is TRBV6-6, the J gene TRBJ2-7; tentative D call: TRBD1 (6 bases). CDR1 MNHNY and CDR2 SVGAGI come from the germline V gene (reference sequence). Trimming took off 7 bases at V and 3 bases at J, with 10 bases between the two ends. The CDR3 extends over 12 amino acids. CDR3 coding DNA: TGTGCCAGCACTCAGGGGAACTACGAGCAGTACTTC. Translation: CASTQGNYEQYF.

The CDR3 DNA sequence: TGCAGCGTTCAAGGACAGGGTAACTATGGCTACACCTTC. As protein: CSVQGQGNYGYTF. The rearrangement uses TRBV29-1 and TRBJ1-2, with 8 bases that match TRBD1. Per germline, CDR1 SQVTM and CDR2 ANQGSEA. This CDR3 has 13 residues. V trimming: 5 bases; J trimming: 1 base; junction bases outside the gene matches: 3.

This clonotype is a singleton in its sample. This sequence joins TRBV6-2 or TRBV6-3 and TRBJ2-3; 10 positions agree with TRBD2. This CDR3 comprises 18 residues. J was trimmed by 1 base and V by 0 bases; bases with no gene match: 7. Germline V gene data show CDR1 as MNHEY and CDR2 as SVGEGT. Here the CDR3 DNA reads TGTGCCAGCAGTTACTCGAATCCCGGGACTAGCGGCACAGATACGCAGTATTTT. Translated: CASSYSNPGTSGTDTQYF.

This clonotype was seen only a few times. The chain is built from TRBV4-1 and TRBJ2-1; 7 nucleotides agree with TRBD1. The CDR3 loop spans 15 amino acids. The germline V gene encodes CDR1 MGHRA and CDR2 YSYEKL. The junction had 5 bases not matched to a gene; V was cut back by 0 bases and J by 6 bases. The CDR3 is CASSQELQGSNEQFF. DNA of the CDR3: TGCGCCAGCAGCCAAGAATTACAGGGGAGCAATGAGCAGTTCTTC.

This clonotype has a handful of counts. The V gene is TRBV29-1, the J gene TRBJ2-1, with TRBD2 matching over 10 bases. Unmatched junction bases numbered 8, after V lost 7 bases and J lost 2 bases. The CDR3 is made up of 15 amino acids. From germline, CDR1 is SQVTM and CDR2 ANQGSEA. The CDR3 loop reads CSGWLTSGPYNEQFF. The CDR3 nucleotides are TGCAGCGGATGGTTGACTAGCGGGCCCTACAATGAGCAGTTCTTC.

With respect to this clonotype: Sequence at one end of the junction differs from germline and may be a read error. This chain connects TRBV9 to TRBJ2-1; TRBD2 aligns across 9 bases. Germline V gene lookup returns CDR1 SGDLS and CDR2 YYNGEE. The CDR3 is 16 amino acids. In nucleotides, the CDR3 is TGTGCCAGCAGCGTAAACGCAGCGGGGGGTTACAAGGAGCAGTTCTTC. Translated, it gives CASSVNAAGGYKEQFF. The full variable domain, rest sourced from reference TRBV9 and TRBJ2-1, is DSGVTQTPKHLITATGQRVTLRCSPRSGDLSVYWYQQSLDQGLQFLIQYYNGEERAKGNILERFSAQQFPDLHSELNLSSLELGDSALYFCASSVNAAGGYKEQFFGPGTRLTVL.